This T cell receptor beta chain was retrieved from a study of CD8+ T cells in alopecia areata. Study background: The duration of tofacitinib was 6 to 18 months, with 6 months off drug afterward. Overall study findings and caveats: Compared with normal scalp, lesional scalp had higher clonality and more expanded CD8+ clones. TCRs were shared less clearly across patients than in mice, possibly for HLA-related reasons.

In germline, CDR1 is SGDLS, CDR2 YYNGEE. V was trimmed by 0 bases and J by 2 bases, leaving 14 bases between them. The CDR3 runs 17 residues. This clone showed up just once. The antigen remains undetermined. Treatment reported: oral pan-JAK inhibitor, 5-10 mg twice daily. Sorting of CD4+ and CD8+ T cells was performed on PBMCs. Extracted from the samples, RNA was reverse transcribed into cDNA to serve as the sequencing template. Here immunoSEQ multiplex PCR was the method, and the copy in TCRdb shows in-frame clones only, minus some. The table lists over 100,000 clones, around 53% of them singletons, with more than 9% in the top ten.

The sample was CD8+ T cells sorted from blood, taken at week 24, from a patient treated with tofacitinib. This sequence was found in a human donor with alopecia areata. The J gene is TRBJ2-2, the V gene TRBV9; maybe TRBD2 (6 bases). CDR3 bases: TGTGCCAGCAGCGTAGAGGCGGGGAGAGAAAACACCGGGGAGCTGTTTTTT. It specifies CASSVEAGRENTGELFF. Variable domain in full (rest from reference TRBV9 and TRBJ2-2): DSGVTQTPKHLITATGQRVTLRCSPRSGDLSVYWYQQSLDQGLQFLIQYYNGEERAKGNILERFSAQQFPDLHSELNLSSLELGDSALYFCASSVEAGRENTGELFFGEGSRLTVL.